Sequencing of this TCR beta chain was carried out in a study of molecular identifiers for immune sequencing clone quantification. Notes on the study in general: Beyond 20 RNA copies, clones held over 97% of effector molecules, compared with under 1% in naive cells.

The sample holds a few counts of this clonotype. Its antigen is still unknown. There are 13 residues in the CDR3. Germline loops: CDR1 SGHKS, CDR2 YYEKEE (reference sequence). Trimming took off 4 bases at V and 2 bases at J, with 10 bases between the two ends. From the PCR reads, TCRdb called clonotypes with MiXCR, one entry per CDR3 protein. The sample holds 62,000 or so distinct CDR3 sequences, 15% to 20% seen once. Sequences were obtained from naive CD8+ T cells from blood, with Jurkat cell RNA spiked in. Subset here: FACS-sorted CD8+CD4-CCR7+CD45RA+ naive T cells. The chain couples TRBV5-5 to TRBJ2-7, with D unclear. This sequence originates from a human donor in good health. Some libraries in this study had Jurkat cell RNA spiked in. CDR3 sequence (DNA): TGTGCCAGCAGCCCCACAGCGCCCTACGAGCAGTACTTC. Translated, it gives CASSPTAPYEQYF.